This TCR beta chain was captured by sequencing in a study of T cells after yellow fever vaccination. At the level of the study: SMART-Seq v4 Ultra Low Input handled preparation of low-cell-number fractions. Broader study findings: Most primary-vaccination clones reappeared after the booster (just under 98% CD4, 75% to 90% CD8). Compared with primary, the secondary response was weaker and peaked at day 5, not 15.

Remarks on this clonotype: No antigen is known for it.

The V gene lost 0 bases and the J gene lost 3 bases, with 6 bases spanning the gap. Per germline, CDR1 MNHEY and CDR2 SVGAGI. The CDR3 covers 15 residues. TCRdb used MiXCR to reprocess the 5' RACE reads, holding one entry per CDR3 protein. Found here are around 400,000 distinct CDR3 sequences, roughly 11% of them singletons; the top ten hold 15% to 20%. The source material was PBMCs, sampled on the day of the first yellow fever vaccination. The sequence was obtained from a man between 18 and 35 years old who received the YFV17D yellow fever vaccine. The chain joins TRBV6-5 to TRBJ1-6; D is ambiguous. CDR3 residues: CASSYSSGYNSPLHF. The CDR3 DNA is TGTGCCAGCAGTTACTCGTCAGGCTATAATTCACCCCTCCACTTT.